The present TCR beta chain was sequenced within a study of T cell responses to AZD1222 COVID-19 vaccine. Data came from immunoSEQ multiplex PCR; TCRdb stores just in-frame clones and leaves some out. This sample has some 190,000 clones, with over 90% found just once. Points from the study as a whole: Researchers report vaccine-associated CD4 TCRs spanning spike, with dominance at 160-218 and 743-854. Spike-specific TCR breadth and depth went up after people got two AZD1222 doses.

This clone has a single count. Its antigen is as yet unknown. CDR3 length: 14 residues. Trimming left V 4 bases short and J 4 bases short, with 12 bases between. Looked up from germline, CDR1 is SGHRS and CDR2 is YFSETQ. Sequencing was performed on peripheral blood, taken 28 days after the second AZD1222 dose. The receptor's source is an adult who received the AZD1222 COVID-19 vaccine. The chain employs TRBV5-1 and TRBJ1-5, with D perhaps matching TRBD1 (5 bases). The CDR3 sequence is CASSLGQTNQPQHF. The CDR3 DNA is TGCGCCAGCAGCCTGGGGCAGACTAATCAGCCCCAGCATTTT.